This is a list of T cell receptor beta chains from one sample in a study of Ad26.COV2.S vaccination and SARS-CoV-2 variants. Produced via immunoSEQ multiplex PCR; TCRdb's table is partial and in-frame only. In the table there are hundreds of thousands of clones, roughly four fifths of which are singletons. Here the sequenced sample was peripheral blood, taken in a trial of Ad26.COV2.S vaccine versus placebo. These TCRs come from a person aged 18-60 years who received the Ad26.COV2.S COVID-19 vaccine or a placebo. Both conserved end residues are part of each CDR3.

J: TRBJ2-3; V: TRBV2; CDR3: CASLERADTQYF
J: TRBJ1-2; V: TRBV9; CDR3: CASSVPRGSGTNYGYTF
J: TRBJ2-2; V: TRBV5-5; CDR3: CASSFPTERTNTGELFF
J: TRBJ2-7; V: TRBV11-3; CDR3: CASSWRETEQYF
J: TRBJ1-3; V: TRBV4-1; CDR3: CASSQGRGQGSGNTIYF
J: TRBJ2-5; V: TRBV7-2; CDR3: CASSLASGLAETQYF
J: TRBJ1-6; V: TRBV5-1; CDR3: CASSVQGRYNSPLHF
J: TRBJ2-3; V: TRBV30; CDR3: CAWSGPGLAANLGTDTQYF
J: TRBJ2-1; V: TRBV18; CDR3: CASSRAGLLSSYNEQFF
J: TRBJ2-7; V: TRBV7-9; CDR3: CASSPLWTPNEQYF
J: TRBJ1-5; V: TRBV30; CDR3: CAWSPGAALNSNQPQHF
J: TRBJ1-2; V: TRBV5-1; CDR3: CASSLGFGQGAPDGYTF
J: TRBJ2-2; V: TRBV11-3; CDR3: CASSSQRNTGELFF